The 25 T cell receptor beta chains listed next were all sequenced from one sample in a study of cytomegalovirus exposure and HLA in healthy donors. Both 60 Vbeta primers and 13 Jbeta primers went into the PCR. Produced via immunoSEQ multiplex PCR; TCRdb's table is partial and in-frame only. The sample holds over 85,000 clones, over 65% seen once. Sequencing input: PBMCs. The receptor set was obtained from a woman in her twenties or thirties in good health and CMV-seronegative.

The V call is TRBV12-5, the J call TRBJ2-1, with a possible D match to TRBD1 (6 bases). Germline V gene lookup returns CDR1 LGHNT and CDR2 FRNRAP. With 4 bases removed from V and 9 bases from J, the gap between germline ends came to 19 bases. The CDR3 loop spans 15 amino acids. DNA for the CDR3: TGTGCTAGTGGTTCGGGCCTCAGGGGATACGGTGAGCAGTTCTTC. This codes for CASGSGLRGYGEQFF.

The chain employs TRBV2 and TRBJ2-7, with 9 bases identical to TRBD1. V shed 5 bases and J 2 bases; nucleotides not matched to a gene: 7. This CDR3 is 15 amino acids long. Germline V lookup: CDR1 SNHLY, CDR2 FYNNEI. The CDR3 loop reads CASSPGQGNPYEQYF. CDR3 DNA sequence: TGTGCCAGCAGTCCGGGACAGGGTAACCCCTACGAGCAGTACTTC.

V usage is TRBV4-3 and J usage is TRBJ2-2; TRBD2 aligns across 10 bases. J gave up 0 bases and V 0 bases, and 4 bases lay outside the gene matches. CDR1 is LGHNA and CDR2 is YSLEER in the germline V gene. The CDR3 runs 18 residues. In DNA, the CDR3 is TGCGCCAGCAGCCAAGACACTAGCGGGACCCCGAACACCGGGGAGCTGTTTTTT. It yields the protein CASSQDTSGTPNTGELFF.

This clone has just a few counts. This sequence joins TRBV6-5 and TRBJ2-7; 10 bases match TRBD1. The length of the CDR3 is 16 residues. V shed 0 bases and J 3 bases; nucleotides not matched to a gene: 5. The germline V gene has CDR1 MNHEY and CDR2 SVGAGI. The DNA of the CDR3 is TGTGCCAGCAGTTACTCGAGGACAGGGGGTAACTACGAGCAGTACTTC. This translates into CASSYSRTGGNYEQYF.

This clone appeared a few times. CDR3 nucleotides: TGCGCCAGCAGCTTCAGAGGCGGGGGGGCTTTGGGGGATGAGCAGTTCTTC. Translation: CASSFRGGGALGDEQFF. V is TRBV5-1 and J is TRBJ2-1, with 9 bases lining up with TRBD2. The germline V gene encodes CDR1 SGHRS and CDR2 YFSETQ. The V gene end was trimmed by 2 bases and the J gene end by 8 bases; junction bases not matched to a gene: 14. CDR3 length: 17 amino acids.

The chain joins TRBV16 to TRBJ1-5; TRBD1 matches 10 bases. The junction had 8 bases not matched to a gene; V was cut back by 5 bases and J by 4 bases. In germline, CDR1 is KGHSY, CDR2 FQNENV. CDR3 length equals 16 residues. The CDR3 here is CASSDARDRGNQPQHF. CDR3 sequence (DNA): TGTGCCAGCAGCGATGCCCGGGACAGGGGAAATCAGCCCCAGCATTTT.

V usage is TRBV14 and J usage is TRBJ2-6, with a possible D match to TRBD1 (6 bases). This CDR3 is 16 amino acids long. V was shortened by 1 base and J by 3 bases, with 10 bases between the two germline ends. The germline V gene encodes CDR1 SGHDN and CDR2 FVKESK. The CDR3 reads CASSQVWGHGANVLTF. CDR3 nucleotide sequence: TGTGCCAGCAGCCAAGTTTGGGGGCATGGGGCCAACGTCCTGACTTTC. Variable domain in full (rest from reference TRBV14 and TRBJ2-6): EAGVTQFPSHSVIEKGQTVTLRCDPISGHDNLYWYRRVMGKEIKFLLHFVKESKQDESGMPNNRFLAERTGGTYSTLKVQPAELEDSGVYFCASSQVWGHGANVLTFGAGSRLTVL.

The V and J genes are TRBV30 and TRBJ2-7; 7 bases fit TRBD1. V lost 5 bases and J lost 0; bases outside the gene matches: 4. Germline assignment: CDR1 GTSNPN and CDR2 SVGIG (reference sequence). This CDR3 is built from 13 residues. In nucleotides, the CDR3 is TGTGCCTGGGGGACAGCCGTCTCCTACGAGCAGTACTTC. Its translation: CAWGTAVSYEQYF.

V usage is TRBV27 and J usage is TRBJ2-1; D might be TRBD2 (7 bases). Trimming took off 7 bases at V and 3 bases at J, with 13 bases between the two ends. CDR1 is MNHEY, CDR2 SMNVEV, per germline (reference sequence). This CDR3 has 14 amino acids. CDR3 loop: CASMGGGSYNEQFF. DNA for the CDR3: TGTGCCAGCATGGGAGGGGGAAGCTACAATGAGCAGTTCTTC.

This clone was detected a few times. V gene TRBV4-3 combines with J gene TRBJ1-3; perhaps TRBD1 as D (5 bases). Germline CDR1 is LGHNA and CDR2 is YSLEER. The CDR3 extends over 15 amino acids. V lost 0 bases to trimming and J lost 8 bases, with 14 bases between them. CDR3 loop: CASSQDPGLGDTIYF. The CDR3 DNA sequence: TGCGCCAGCAGCCAAGACCCGGGCCTAGGGGACACCATATATTTT.

The V gene is TRBV30, the J gene TRBJ2-3; maybe TRBD2 (6 bases). V shed 0 bases and J shed 4 bases, with 14 bases lying between them. The germline CDR1 and CDR2 sequences are GTSNPN and SVGIG (reference sequence). The CDR3 is 15 amino acids. The CDR3 reads CAWSVRREYADTQYF. The CDR3 bases are TGTGCCTGGAGTGTAAGGAGGGAATACGCAGATACGCAGTATTTT.

V usage is TRBV18 and J usage is TRBJ1-5; D may be TRBD1 (5 bases). The germline V gene encodes CDR1 KGHSH and CDR2 LQKENI. This CDR3 is 14 amino acids long. Trimming took off 3 bases at V and 4 bases at J, with 10 bases between the two ends. The CDR3 is CASSPQRGNQPQHF. Written as DNA, the CDR3 is TGTGCCAGCTCACCGCAAAGGGGTAATCAGCCCCAGCATTTT.

In this sample, this clone turned up once. This rearrangement joins TRBV5-1 to TRBJ2-5; 9 bases line up with TRBD2. Germline CDR1 reads SGHRS; CDR2 reads YFSETQ. The trim removed 4 bases at V and 5 bases at J, leaving 3 bases unmatched. CDR3 length: 13 residues. CDR3 amino acids: CASSIGLAETQYF. CDR3 sequence (DNA): TGCGCCAGCAGCATCGGACTAGCGGAGACCCAGTACTTC.

This chain links TRBV4-3 with TRBJ2-2; TRBD1 matches 8 bases. V lost 1 base to trimming and J lost 5 bases; unmatched junction nucleotides: 3. The germline CDR1 and CDR2 sequences are LGHNA and YSLEER. CDR3 length equals 15 residues. The CDR3 DNA sequence: TGCGCCAGCAGCCAAGGGACAGGGTGGACCGGGGAGCTGTTTTTT. It codes for CASSQGTGWTGELFF.

The chain combines TRBV4-1 with TRBJ2-3; no clear D gene. The germline gives CDR1 MGHRA, CDR2 YSYEKL. This CDR3 is 13 amino acids long. Trimming took off 2 bases at V and 4 bases at J, with 7 bases between the two ends. CDR3 sequence reads: CASSQPGADTQYF. CDR3 DNA sequence: TGCGCCAGCAGCCAACCCGGTGCAGATACGCAGTATTTT.

The chain recombines TRBV28 with TRBJ2-5, with TRBD2 identical over 7 bases. Germline V gives CDR1 MDHEN, CDR2 SYDVKM. Trimming at V came to 3 bases and at J to 0 bases, leaving 4 bases not matched to a gene. The CDR3 extends over 15 amino acids. The CDR3 region is CASSLREGYQETQYF. The CDR3 DNA is TGTGCCAGCAGTTTGAGGGAGGGGTACCAAGAGACCCAGTACTTC. The full variable domain, with the rest looked up from reference TRBV28 and TRBJ2-5, is DVKVTQSSRYLVKRTGEKVFLECVQDMDHENMFWYRQDPGLGLRLIYFSYDVKMKEKGDIPEGYSVSREKKERFSLILESASTNQTSMYLCASSLREGYQETQYFGPGTRLLVL.

The chain carries TRBV13 and TRBJ2-5, with TRBD1 matching 8 bases. Germline V gives CDR1 PRHDT, CDR2 FYEKMQ (reference sequence). V shed 5 bases and J 2 bases; nucleotides not matched to a gene: 4. CDR3 size: 14 residues. This chain's CDR3 is CASSQGDRQETQYF. CDR3 in DNA: TGTGCCAGCAGCCAAGGGGACAGGCAAGAGACCCAGTACTTC.

The rearrangement links TRBV19 to TRBJ1-1; the match to TRBD1 covers 7 bases. Germline V lookup: CDR1 LNHDA, CDR2 SQIVND (reference sequence). The V gene end was trimmed by 5 bases and the J gene end by 5 bases; junction bases not matched to a gene: 5. CDR3 length: 13 residues. CDR3 in amino acids: CASSADRVTEAFF. As DNA, the CDR3 is TGTGCCAGTAGTGCCGACAGGGTTACTGAAGCTTTCTTT.

The chain recombines TRBV27 with TRBJ1-5; weak D call: TRBD1 (5 bases). This CDR3 has 13 amino acids. Germline V gene lookup returns CDR1 MNHEY and CDR2 SMNVEV (reference sequence). Deletions cut 6 bases from V and 7 bases from J, with 13 bases between. CDR3 sequence (DNA): TGTGCCAGCAGCCGGGGGAGCGGGCAGCCCCAGCATTTT. It specifies CASSRGSGQPQHF.

The chain recombines TRBV29-1 with TRBJ1-5, with 7 bases lining up with TRBD1. This CDR3 is 12 amino acids long. Trimming removed 7 bases from V and 4 bases from J; junction bases left unmatched: 4. Germline V lookup: CDR1 SQVTM, CDR2 ANQGSEA. CDR3 bases: TGCAGCGCTGGGACAGAGAATCAGCCCCAGCATTTT. This translates into CSAGTENQPQHF.

V gene TRBV2 combines with J gene TRBJ1-1; D might be TRBD1 (5 bases). Trimming took off 7 bases at V and 1 base at J, with 13 bases between the two ends. Looked up from germline, CDR1 is SNHLY and CDR2 is FYNNEI. The CDR3 extends over 14 amino acids. The DNA of the CDR3 is TGTGCCAGCACCCTGGGTAGGGGGAACACTGAAGCTTTCTTT. The encoded protein is CASTLGRGNTEAFF.

This clone was counted only a few times. The chain joins TRBV7-2 to TRBJ2-3, with 7 bases that match TRBD1. There are 17 residues in the CDR3. The J segment lost 0 bases and the V segment lost 1 base, leaving 7 bases of the junction unmatched. Germline V gene sequence: CDR1 SGHTA, CDR2 FQGNSA. CDR3 in amino acids: CASSLEPTGQSTDTQYF. The CDR3 coding sequence is TGTGCCAGCAGCTTAGAGCCTACGGGACAGAGCACAGATACGCAGTATTTT.

The gene calls are TRBV27 and TRBJ1-2, with D possibly being TRBD1 (5 bases). This CDR3 has 14 residues. In germline, CDR1 is MNHEY, CDR2 SMNVEV (reference sequence). V was shortened by 0 bases and J by 7 bases, with 12 bases between the two germline ends. CDR3 sequence reads: CASSLSGAWGGYTF. DNA for the CDR3: TGTGCCAGCAGTTTATCAGGGGCATGGGGTGGCTACACCTTC.

The chain recombines TRBV5-1 with TRBJ2-7; TRBD2 matches 9 bases. V shed 2 bases, J shed 6 bases, and the junction held 15 bases outside the gene matches. Germline-derived CDR1 and CDR2 are SGHRS and YFSETQ. The CDR3 runs to 17 residues. The CDR3 sequence is CASSFQTGPGLAREQYF. The CDR3 coding sequence is TGCGCCAGCAGCTTCCAGACAGGGCCTGGACTAGCGCGCGAGCAGTACTTC.

This clone has only a few counts. The V call is TRBV19, the J call TRBJ1-2; tentatively, D is TRBD1 (5 bases). V was cut by 3 bases and J by 7 bases, with 9 bases left in between. Germline-derived CDR1 and CDR2 are LNHDA and SQIVND (reference sequence). The CDR3 sequence is 12 residues long. Here the CDR3 DNA reads TGTGCCAGTAGTATCAAAGGGGCTGGCTACACCTTC. Protein product: CASSIKGAGYTF.